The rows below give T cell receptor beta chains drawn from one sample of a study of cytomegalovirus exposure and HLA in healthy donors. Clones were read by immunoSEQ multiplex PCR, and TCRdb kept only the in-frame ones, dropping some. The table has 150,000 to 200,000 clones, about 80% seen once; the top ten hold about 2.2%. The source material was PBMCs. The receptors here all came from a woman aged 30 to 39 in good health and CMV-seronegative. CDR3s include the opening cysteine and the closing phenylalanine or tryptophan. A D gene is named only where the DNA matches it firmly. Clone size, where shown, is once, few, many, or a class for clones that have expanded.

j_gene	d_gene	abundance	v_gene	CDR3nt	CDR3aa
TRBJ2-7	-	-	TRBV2	TGTGCCAGCAGTGCCGCGGCCTACGAGCAGTACTTC	CASSAAAYEQYF
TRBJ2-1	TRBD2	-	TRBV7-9	TGTGCCAGCAGCTTATTGTATCGGGAGGGCAATGAGCAGTTCTTC	CASSLLYREGNEQFF
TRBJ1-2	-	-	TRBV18	TGTGCCAGCTCACCACGTTCGGGGAGGTATGGCTACACCTTC	CASSPRSGRYGYTF
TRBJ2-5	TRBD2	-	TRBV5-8	TGTGCCAGCAGCCCCGGGACTAGTCTCCCACAAGAGACCCAGTACTTC	CASSPGTSLPQETQYF
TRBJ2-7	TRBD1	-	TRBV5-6	TGTGCCAGCAGCTTCTTACAGGGGGTTCGCGAGCAGTACTTC	CASSFLQGVREQYF
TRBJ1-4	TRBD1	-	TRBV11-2	TGTGCCAGCAGCAGCATGAGGGGACAGGGAGTTGAAAAACTGTTTTTT	CASSSMRGQGVEKLFF
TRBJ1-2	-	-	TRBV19	TGTGCCAGTAGTCCTTCCCTACTCGAGTATGGCTACACCTTC	CASSPSLLEYGYTF
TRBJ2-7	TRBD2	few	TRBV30	TGTGCCTGGAGTGTACTAGCGGGCTCCTACGAGCAGTACTTC	CAWSVLAGSYEQYF
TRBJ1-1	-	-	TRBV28	TGTGCCAGCAGTTTTCGGGACATGAATTCTGAAGCTTTCTTT	CASSFRDMNSEAFF
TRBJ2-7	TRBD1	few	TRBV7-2	TGTGCCAGCAGCTTATATCTTAGTGGACAGGACTCCTACGAGCAGTACTTC	CASSLYLSGQDSYEQYF
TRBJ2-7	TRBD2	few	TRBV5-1	TGCGCCAGCAGCTTGGATCCTAGCGGCAACGAGCAGTACTTC	CASSLDPSGNEQYF
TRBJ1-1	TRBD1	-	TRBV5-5	TGTGCCAGCAGCTCTTTGCGACAGGGGGCGCAAACTGAAGCTTTCTTT	CASSSLRQGAQTEAFF
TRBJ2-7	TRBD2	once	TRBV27	TGTGCCAGCAGTTTATACCCTCTTCGAAGTGGGGGGGACTACGAGCAGTACTTC	CASSLYPLRSGGDYEQYF